The T cell receptor beta chain described here comes from a study of beta chain features in type 1 diabetes. Study conclusions and caveats: Among all four CD4+ subsets, Type 1 diabetes patients had TCRB CDR3s that were moderately but significantly shorter. Healthy donors had naive, central memory and Treg TCRB repertoires that appeared less similar than those seen among patients.

CD45RO/CCR7/CD25/CD127/CD95/CD27 separated CD4+ naive, central memory, regulatory and stem cell-like memory cells by sorting. Every bit of the isolated RNA underwent reverse transcription, so sequencing read expressed TCRB transcripts. Libraries were prepared by immunoSEQ multiplex PCR; TCRdb keeps only in-frame clonotypes and omits some of them. In the table there are 160,000 or so clones, around 10% of which are singletons. Comment on this clone: Antigen specificity is unknown.

Sequencing was carried out using central memory CD4+ T cells from blood. The source is a man between 18 and 29 years old in good health.

The CDR3 protein is CASSPAGELFF. In nucleotides, the CDR3 is TGTGCCAGCAGCCCGGCCGGGGAGCTGTTTTTT. The chain combines TRBV7-2 with TRBJ2-2; no firm D call. V lost 5 bases and J lost 6, with 4 bases in between. This CDR3 spans 11 amino acids. The germline V gene has CDR1 SGHTA and CDR2 FQGNSA.